Below are 28 T cell receptor beta chains sequenced from a single sample in a study of T cells in Graves' hyperthyroidism and ophthalmopathy. RNA transcripts served as the template for amplifying TCR beta CDR3 regions. An initial round of RT-PCR targeting the TCR CDR3 relied on the HTBI primer set. TCRdb independently ran MiXCR on the multiplex PCR reads; one entry per CDR3 protein. The sample shows approximately 610,000 distinct CDR3 sequences, around 15% of them seen only once. Sequencing was carried out using blood. The receptors here all came from a woman aged 40 to 55 with Graves' ophthalmopathy.

There are many counts of this clonotype. J is TRBJ1-2 and V is TRBV5-1; D possibly corresponds to TRBD1 (5 bases). Trimming pared 4 bases from V and 1 base from J, leaving 14 bases between. This CDR3 contains 15 residues. The germline V gene has CDR1 SGHRS and CDR2 YFSETQ. The CDR3 nucleotides read TGCGCCAGCAGCCCGTCTGGGGGGTTTAACTATGGCTACACCTTC. It translates to CASSPSGGFNYGYTF.

This clonotype showed up just a few times. V usage is TRBV6-1 and J usage is TRBJ2-5; D call uncertain. Germline V gene data show CDR1 as MNHNS and CDR2 as SASEGT. V lost 6 bases to trimming and J lost 4 bases, with 15 bases between them. The CDR3 covers 14 residues. The CDR3 loop is CASSSDDQTETQYF. Written as DNA, the CDR3 is TGTGCCAGCAGCAGCGACGACCAGACAGAGACCCAGTACTTC.

The rearrangement uses TRBV28 and TRBJ1-1; 7 nucleotides match TRBD1. Germline V gene data show CDR1 as MDHEN and CDR2 as SYDVKM. This CDR3 has 15 amino acids. V was clipped by 6 bases and J by 4 bases; unmatched bases: 11. Here the CDR3 reads CASSSDDRVVTEAFF. CDR3 sequence (DNA): TGTGCCAGCAGCTCTGACGACAGGGTTGTCACTGAAGCTTTCTTT.

This clonotype was found many times. The V call is TRBV10-3, the J call TRBJ2-7, with D possibly TRBD2 on 5 matching bases. The CDR3 is 14 amino acids. With 3 bases removed from V and 5 bases from J, the gap between germline ends came to 14 bases. CDR1 and CDR2 (germline): ENHRY, SYGVKD. The CDR3 is CAISDENERDEQYF. The CDR3 nucleotides are TGTGCCATCAGTGATGAGAATGAGAGGGACGAGCAGTACTTC.

In its sample, this clonotype was seen many times. The rearrangement uses TRBV19 and TRBJ2-5, with 7 bases fitting TRBD2. Looked up from germline, CDR1 is LNHDA and CDR2 is SQIVND (reference sequence). The CDR3 totals 15 residues. The V and J ends lost 3 bases and 5 bases, in that order; junction bases with no gene match: 9. The CDR3 region has the DNA TGTGCCAGTAGTATCTTTGCGGGAGTGGCCGAGACCCAGTACTTC. Protein: CASSIFAGVAETQYF.

This clonotype showed up many times. The gene calls are TRBV5-1 and TRBJ1-1; D gene unclear. Trimming removed 6 bases at V and 4 bases at J, with 13 bases between. This CDR3 contains 13 residues. Germline V gives CDR1 SGHRS, CDR2 YFSETQ. DNA of the CDR3: TGCGCCAGCATGCGAGACTCGGGCACTGAAGCTTTCTTT. Translating gives CASMRDSGTEAFF.

This clonotype appeared a few times. The chain links TRBV19 to TRBJ2-7, with D perhaps being TRBD1 or TRBD2 (5 bases each). The CDR3 runs to 13 residues. Trimming stripped 7 bases from V and 1 base from J, with 11 bases between. Germline CDR1 is LNHDA and CDR2 is SQIVND (reference sequence). For the CDR3, the DNA is TGTGCCAGTATGGGGGTCGATTCCTACGAGCAGTACTTC. It yields the protein CASMGVDSYEQYF.

This CDR3 reads CASSVDSPGELFF. CDR3 nucleotides: TGTGCCAGCAGCGTAGACTCCCCCGGGGAGCTGTTTTTT. The V call is TRBV9, the J call TRBJ2-2, with D uncertain. Per the germline V gene, CDR1 is SGDLS and CDR2 is YYNGEE. V gave up 0 bases and J gave up 6 bases, with 6 bases separating them. The CDR3 sequence is 13 residues long.

V gene TRBV7-8 combines with J gene TRBJ2-5; tentatively, D is TRBD2 (5 bases). Germline V CDR1 and CDR2: SGHVS, FQNEAQ. The CDR3 has 15 residues. Trimming left V 0 bases short and J 7 bases short, with 15 bases between. The CDR3 loop reads CASSLAASWDGTQYF. The CDR3 nucleotides read TGTGCCAGCAGCTTAGCGGCTAGCTGGGATGGGACCCAGTACTTC.

This clonotype was seen repeatedly, ten times or more. V is TRBV6-2 or TRBV6-3 and J is TRBJ2-5; D gene ambiguous. The germline gives CDR1 MNHEY, CDR2 SVGEGT. V was pared by 1 base and J by 3 bases, with 6 bases between. The CDR3 sequence is 13 residues long. Here the CDR3 reads CASSYYEEETQYF. The CDR3 nucleotides read TGTGCCAGCAGTTACTACGAAGAAGAGACCCAGTACTTC.

This clonotype was counted between two and nine times. The V gene is TRBV20-1, the J gene TRBJ2-5; 8 positions match TRBD1. Trimming took 5 bases from V and 2 from J; bases not matched to a gene: 4. CDR1 DFQATT and CDR2 SNEGSKA come from the germline V gene (reference sequence). This CDR3 comprises 13 residues. The CDR3 loop reads CSAQGAGQETQYF. The CDR3 DNA reads TGCAGTGCTCAGGGGGCCGGGCAAGAGACCCAGTACTTC.

This clonotype was observed a handful of times. This rearrangement joins TRBV24-1 to TRBJ2-2; possible D gene TRBD2, 5 bases. This CDR3 has 17 amino acids. Germline CDR1 and CDR2: KGHDR and SFDVKD. V lost 4 bases to trimming and J lost 0 bases, with 14 bases between them. CDR3 coding DNA: TGTGCCACCAGTGACGAGGGTCGCTTGGCGAACACCGGGGAGCTGTTTTTT. Translated, it gives CATSDEGRLANTGELFF.

This clonotype has ten or more counts. V usage is TRBV6-1 and J usage is TRBJ2-7; 9 nucleotides agree with TRBD2. The V gene end was trimmed by 5 bases and the J gene end by 0 bases; junction bases not matched to a gene: 11. Germline loops: CDR1 MNHNS, CDR2 SASEGT. The CDR3 loop spans 17 amino acids. The CDR3 DNA follows: TGTGCCAGCAGTCGATCAGCAGGTAGCGGGAGCTCCTACGAGCAGTACTTC. Translation: CASSRSAGSGSSYEQYF.

This chain connects TRBV7-8 to TRBJ2-7, with D unresolved. There are 11 residues in the CDR3. The germline V gene encodes CDR1 SGHVS and CDR2 FQNEAQ. V was shortened by 2 bases and J by 9 bases, with 8 bases between the two germline ends. CDR3 amino acids: CASSLLNGQYF. DNA of the CDR3: TGTGCCAGCAGCTTATTGAACGGGCAGTACTTC.

This clonotype turned up a few times. This chain joins TRBV19 and TRBJ2-7, with TRBD1 identical over 7 bases. The CDR3 has 14 amino acids. Trimming took 5 bases from V and 3 from J; bases not matched to a gene: 7. Germline V gives CDR1 LNHDA, CDR2 SQIVND (reference sequence). The CDR3 coding sequence is TGTGCCAGTAGTTTGACAGGGAACCACTACGAGCAGTACTTC. This sequence encodes CASSLTGNHYEQYF.

Many counts were recorded for this clonotype. The chain employs TRBV9 and TRBJ2-5; 9 nucleotides line up with TRBD1. J lost 3 bases, V lost 3 bases, and 6 bases had no gene match. Looked up from germline, CDR1 is SGDLS and CDR2 is YYNGEE. The CDR3 runs to 15 residues. CDR3 protein: CASSAYRGREETQYF. CDR3 sequence (DNA): TGTGCCAGCAGCGCCTACAGGGGGCGAGAAGAGACCCAGTACTTC. The entire variable domain, with the rest obtained from reference TRBV9 and TRBJ2-5, is as follows: DSGVTQTPKHLITATGQRVTLRCSPRSGDLSVYWYQQSLDQGLQFLIQYYNGEERAKGNILERFSAQQFPDLHSELNLSSLELGDSALYFCASSAYRGREETQYFGPGTRLLVL.

This clonotype came up many times. The V call is TRBV12-3 or TRBV12-4, the J call TRBJ2-2; 9 bases are a match to TRBD2. Trimming took 5 bases from V and 1 from J; bases not matched to a gene: 5. The CDR3 is 16 residues long. Written as DNA, the CDR3 is TGTGCCAGCAGTGCCAGACTAGCGGTGAACACCGGGGAGCTGTTTTTT. Protein product: CASSARLAVNTGELFF.

There are many counts of this clonotype. V usage is TRBV6-2 or TRBV6-3 and J usage is TRBJ2-7; D not certain. The CDR3 runs to 11 residues. The germline V gene encodes CDR1 MNHEY and CDR2 SVGEGT. Trimming left V 7 bases short and J 4 bases short, with 8 bases between. The CDR3 is CASTSAYEQYF. CDR3 bases: TGTGCCAGCACCTCGGCTTACGAGCAGTACTTC.

This clonotype was recorded many times. The chain uses TRBV9 and TRBJ2-2; TRBD2 matches 7 bases. Germline CDR1 is SGDLS and CDR2 is YYNGEE. V was pared by 0 bases and J by 1 base, with 12 bases of the junction left unmatched. The CDR3 runs to 19 residues. In nucleotides, the CDR3 is TGTGCCAGCAGCGTAGGGGGGGAATGGCGGGAGTGGAACACCGGGGAGCTGTTTTTT. Translating it yields CASSVGGEWREWNTGELFF.

This clonotype was counted ten times or more. The gene calls are TRBV27 and TRBJ1-1; 8 bases are shared with TRBD1. Unmatched junction bases numbered 16, after V lost 4 bases and J lost 6 bases. Germline CDR1 and CDR2: MNHEY and SMNVEV (reference sequence). The CDR3 length is 17 residues. CDR3 sequence: CASSSRAGQGGLAEAFF. CDR3 DNA: TGTGCCAGCAGTTCAAGGGCAGGACAGGGCGGGTTGGCTGAAGCTTTCTTT.

This clonotype was detected many times. The chain recombines TRBV6-2 or TRBV6-3 with TRBJ1-1; D ambiguous. Trimming removed 6 bases from V and 5 bases from J, with 10 bases in between. Germline CDR1 is MNHEY and CDR2 is SVGEGT. The CDR3 runs 12 residues. In DNA form, the CDR3 reads TGTGCCAGCAGAACCCAGAGAACTGAAGCTTTCTTT. As protein: CASRTQRTEAFF.

V gene TRBV7-3 combines with J gene TRBJ2-7; maybe TRBD1 (5 bases). CDR1 SGHTA and CDR2 FQGTGA come from the germline V gene. Trimming shortened V by 2 bases and J by 7 bases, and 12 bases separated the two germline ends. The CDR3 contains 13 residues. DNA for the CDR3: TGTGCCAGCAGCTTAGGGGCGGAGAGGGAGCAGTACTTC. Translated, it gives CASSLGAEREQYF.

This clonotype has a handful of counts. The chain uses TRBV7-9 and TRBJ2-2; a possible D gene is TRBD2 (6 bases). Trimming removed 8 bases at V and 7 bases at J, with 11 bases between. The CDR3 runs 12 residues. Germline V gene sequence: CDR1 SEHNR, CDR2 FQNEAQ (reference sequence). Here the CDR3 DNA reads TGTGCCAGCTTCGGGGGTAACGGGGAGCTGTTTTTT. Residues: CASFGGNGELFF.

The chain combines TRBV5-1 with TRBJ2-2, with D possibly TRBD1 on 6 matching bases. The CDR3 spans 16 residues. Trimming cost V 0 bases and J 5 bases, with 14 bases left between them. The germline V gene has CDR1 SGHRS and CDR2 YFSETQ. The CDR3 nucleotides are TGCGCCAGCAGCTTGGTGGTGGGGGCGTCGACCGGGGAGCTGTTTTTT. This gives the protein CASSLVVGASTGELFF.

This clonotype has only a few counts. This chain uses TRBV4-3 with TRBJ2-7; TRBD1 aligns across 9 bases. From germline, CDR1 is LGHNA and CDR2 YSLEER. V shed 4 bases, J shed 2 bases, and the junction held 9 bases outside the gene matches. The CDR3 runs 16 residues. Here the CDR3 reads CASSPSLTGGAYEQYF. The CDR3 region has the DNA TGCGCCAGCAGCCCATCATTGACAGGGGGGGCCTACGAGCAGTACTTC.

This clonotype has ten or more counts. J is TRBJ2-2 and V is TRBV5-1; 12 bases are shared with TRBD2. The CDR3 spans 15 residues. The germline CDR1 and CDR2 sequences are SGHRS and YFSETQ. V lost 5 bases and J lost 5; bases outside the gene matches: 4. CDR3 nucleotide sequence: TGCGCCAGCAGTTTCGGGACTAGCGGGACCGGGGAGCTGTTTTTT. It specifies CASSFGTSGTGELFF.

V usage is TRBV11-3 and J usage is TRBJ2-2; D is undetermined. V lost 3 bases and J lost 4, with 12 bases in between. Germline values: CDR1 SGHNT, CDR2 YENEEA. The CDR3 length is 15 residues. Here the CDR3 DNA reads TGTGCCAGCAGCTTCCGCCTTCCTTTCACCGGGGAGCTGTTTTTT. It is translated as CASSFRLPFTGELFF.

This clonotype has ten or more counts. The CDR3 DNA is TGTGCCATCAGTGAAGCCGTGGGTCAGCCCCAGCATTTT. Translating it yields CAISEAVGQPQHF. The chain recombines TRBV10-3 with TRBJ1-5; D ambiguous. The CDR3 consists of 13 residues. Germline V gene data show CDR1 as ENHRY and CDR2 as SYGVKD. The ends were cut back, 3 bases at V and 6 bases at J, with 9 bases in the middle.